The clone carrying this T cell receptor (beta chain) has more than one count but fewer than ten. Its target is unknown. Per germline, CDR1 SGHRS and CDR2 YFSETQ. The CDR3 extends over 16 amino acids. V was shortened by 4 bases and J by 0 bases, with 17 bases between the two germline ends. This sample is drawn from a study of beta chain features in type 1 diabetes. Study-level points and caveats: Diminished insertions and augmented deletions at VDJ junctions characterized type 1 diabetes patients. In all four CD4+ subsets, TCRB CDR3 length was significantly, moderately reduced in type 1 diabetes.

Sequencing targeted expressed TCRB transcripts, as all isolated RNA had been reverse transcribed. Clones were read by immunoSEQ multiplex PCR, and TCRdb kept only the in-frame ones, dropping some. This sample has 550,000 to 850,000 clones, with 13% found just once. The sequenced sample was naive CD4+ T cells from blood. V gene TRBV5-1 combines with J gene TRBJ2-7; D may correspond to TRBD1 or TRBD2 (5 bases each). This receptor was taken from a man between 18 and 35 years old with type 1 diabetes. The CDR3 reads CASSALRDGSSYEQYF. CDR3 sequence (DNA): TGCGCCAGCAGCGCGCTCCGGGACGGCAGCTCCTACGAGCAGTACTTC.